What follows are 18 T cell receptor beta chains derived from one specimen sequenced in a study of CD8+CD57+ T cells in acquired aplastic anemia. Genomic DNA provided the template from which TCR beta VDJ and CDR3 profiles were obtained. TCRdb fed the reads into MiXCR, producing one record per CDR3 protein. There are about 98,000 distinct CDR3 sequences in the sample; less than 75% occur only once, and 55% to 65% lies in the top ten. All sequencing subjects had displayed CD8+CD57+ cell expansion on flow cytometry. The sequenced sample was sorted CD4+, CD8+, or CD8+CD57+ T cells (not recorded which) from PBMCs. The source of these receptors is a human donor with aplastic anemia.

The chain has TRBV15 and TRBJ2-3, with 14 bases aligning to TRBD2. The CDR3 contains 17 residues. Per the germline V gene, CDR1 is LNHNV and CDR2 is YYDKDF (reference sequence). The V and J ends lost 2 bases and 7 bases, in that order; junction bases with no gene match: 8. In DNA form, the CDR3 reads TGTGCCACCAGCAGACCCCGGACTAGCGGGGGGTCAAATACGCAGTATTTT. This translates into CATSRPRTSGGSNTQYF.

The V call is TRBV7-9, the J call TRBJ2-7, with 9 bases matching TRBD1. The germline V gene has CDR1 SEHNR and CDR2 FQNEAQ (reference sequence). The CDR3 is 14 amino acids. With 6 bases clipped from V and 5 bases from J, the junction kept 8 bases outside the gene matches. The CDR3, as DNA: TGTGCCAGCAGTTCGATGGGACAGGGCAACGAGCAGTACTTC. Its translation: CASSSMGQGNEQYF.

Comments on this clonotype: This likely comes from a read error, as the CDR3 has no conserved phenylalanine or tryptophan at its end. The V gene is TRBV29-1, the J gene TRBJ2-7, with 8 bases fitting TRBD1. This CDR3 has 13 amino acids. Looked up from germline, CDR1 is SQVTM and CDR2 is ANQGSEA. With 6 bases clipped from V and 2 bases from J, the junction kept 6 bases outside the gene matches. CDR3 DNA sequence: TGCAGCGTCCTAGGGACAGGACCCTACGAGCAGTACTCC. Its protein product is CSVLGTGPYEQYS.

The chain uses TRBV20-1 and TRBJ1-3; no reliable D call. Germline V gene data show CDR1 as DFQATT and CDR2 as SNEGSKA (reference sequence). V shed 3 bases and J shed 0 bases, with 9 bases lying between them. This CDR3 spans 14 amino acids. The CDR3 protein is CSARAASSGNTIYF. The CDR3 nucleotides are TGCAGTGCTAGGGCGGCTAGCTCTGGAAACACCATATATTTT.

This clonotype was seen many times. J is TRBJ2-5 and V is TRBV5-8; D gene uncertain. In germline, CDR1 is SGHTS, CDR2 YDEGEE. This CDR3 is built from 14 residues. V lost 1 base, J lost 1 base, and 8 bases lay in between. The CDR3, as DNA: TGTGCCAGCAGCTTGTACTTGCGCCAAGAGACCCAGTACTTC. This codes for CASSLYLRQETQYF.

The DNA for the CDR3 is TGCGCCAGCAGCTCAGGGGTTGAAGCTTTCTTT. Amino acids: CASSSGVEAFF. The V gene is TRBV5-1, the J gene TRBJ1-1, with D maybe TRBD1 (6 bases). The germline CDR1 and CDR2 sequences are SGHRS and YFSETQ. The CDR3 runs 11 residues. The V end lost 3 bases, the J end lost 7 bases, and 7 bases lay between the germline ends.

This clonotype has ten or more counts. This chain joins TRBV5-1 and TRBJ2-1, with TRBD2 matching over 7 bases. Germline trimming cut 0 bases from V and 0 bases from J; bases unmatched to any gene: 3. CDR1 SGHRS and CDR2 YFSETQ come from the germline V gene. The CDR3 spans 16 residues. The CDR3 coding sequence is TGCGCCAGCAGCTTGGAGACTAGCAGCTCCTACAATGAGCAGTTCTTC. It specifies CASSLETSSSYNEQFF. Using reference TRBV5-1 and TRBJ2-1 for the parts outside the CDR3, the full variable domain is KAGVTQTPRYLIKTRGQQVTLSCSPISGHRSVSWYQQTPGQGLQFLFEYFSETQRNKGNFPGRFSGRQFSNSRSEMNVSTLELGDSALYLCASSLETSSSYNEQFFGPGTRLTVL.

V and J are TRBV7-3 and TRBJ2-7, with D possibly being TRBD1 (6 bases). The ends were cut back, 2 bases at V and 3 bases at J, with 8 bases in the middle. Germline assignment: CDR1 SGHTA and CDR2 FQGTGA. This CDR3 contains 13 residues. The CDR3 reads CASSLQGGYEQYF. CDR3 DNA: TGTGCCAGCAGCTTACAAGGGGGCTACGAGCAGTACTTC.

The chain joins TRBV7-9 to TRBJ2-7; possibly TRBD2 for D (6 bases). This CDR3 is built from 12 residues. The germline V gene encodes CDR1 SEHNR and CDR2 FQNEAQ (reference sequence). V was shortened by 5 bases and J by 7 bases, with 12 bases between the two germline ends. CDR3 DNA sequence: TGTGCCAGCAGCGGGAGGACCTTGGAGCAGTACTTC. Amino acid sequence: CASSGRTLEQYF.

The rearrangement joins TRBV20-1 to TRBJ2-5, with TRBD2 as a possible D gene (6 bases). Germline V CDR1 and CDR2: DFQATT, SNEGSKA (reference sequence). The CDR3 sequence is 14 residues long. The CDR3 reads CSPSLATAEETQYF. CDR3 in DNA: TGCAGCCCCTCCCTAGCGACTGCGGAGGAGACCCAGTACTTC.

The CDR3 nucleotides read TGTGCCAGCAAACCCCGGGACCAATGGGGGGAGACCCAGTACTTC. Translated: CASKPRDQWGETQYF. The chain links TRBV12-3 or TRBV12-4 to TRBJ2-5, with D possibly being TRBD1 or TRBD2 (5 bases each). The CDR3 has 15 amino acids. Trimming stripped 7 bases from V and 5 bases from J, with 20 bases between.

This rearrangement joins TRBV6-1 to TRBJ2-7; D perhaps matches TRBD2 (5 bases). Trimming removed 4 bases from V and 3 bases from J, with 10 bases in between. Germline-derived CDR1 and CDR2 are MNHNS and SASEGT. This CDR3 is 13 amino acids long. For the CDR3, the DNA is TGTGCCAGCAGTGGAGGGAGTCGCTACGAGCAGTACTTC. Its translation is CASSGGSRYEQYF.

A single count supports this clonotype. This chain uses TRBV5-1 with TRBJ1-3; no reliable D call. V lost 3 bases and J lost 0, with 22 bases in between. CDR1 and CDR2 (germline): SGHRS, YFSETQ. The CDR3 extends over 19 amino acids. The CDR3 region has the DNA TGCGCCAGCAGCTCCAAACTGTCAGACGGTCGAACCTCTGGAAACACCATATATTTT. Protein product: CASSSKLSDGRTSGNTIYF.

The CDR3 here is CAISGTAGYEQYF. The DNA of the CDR3 is TGTGCCATCAGTGGGACGGCAGGCTACGAGCAGTACTTC. This sequence joins TRBV10-3 and TRBJ2-7; D call uncertain. V gave up 4 bases and J gave up 3 bases, with 10 bases separating them. The CDR3 length is 13 residues. Germline CDR1 ENHRY, CDR2 SYGVKD.

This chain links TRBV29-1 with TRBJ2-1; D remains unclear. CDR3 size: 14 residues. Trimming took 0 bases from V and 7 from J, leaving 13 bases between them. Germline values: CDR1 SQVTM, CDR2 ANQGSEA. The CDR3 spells CSVEDLYGRNEQFF. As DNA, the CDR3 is TGCAGCGTTGAAGATCTGTACGGTCGGAATGAGCAGTTCTTC.

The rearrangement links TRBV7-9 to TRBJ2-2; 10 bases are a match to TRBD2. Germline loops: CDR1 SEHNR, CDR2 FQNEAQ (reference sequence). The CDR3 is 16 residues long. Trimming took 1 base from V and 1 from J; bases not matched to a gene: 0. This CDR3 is CASSLGLAGNTGELFF. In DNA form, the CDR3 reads TGTGCCAGCAGCTTAGGACTAGCGGGGAACACCGGGGAGCTGTTTTTT.

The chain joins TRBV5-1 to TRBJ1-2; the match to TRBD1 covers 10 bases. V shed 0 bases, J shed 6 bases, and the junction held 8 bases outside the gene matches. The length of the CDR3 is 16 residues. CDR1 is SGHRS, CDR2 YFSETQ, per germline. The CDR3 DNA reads TGCGCCAGCAGCTTGGGTCCCGGGACAGGGGTGAATGGCTACACCTTC. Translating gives CASSLGPGTGVNGYTF.

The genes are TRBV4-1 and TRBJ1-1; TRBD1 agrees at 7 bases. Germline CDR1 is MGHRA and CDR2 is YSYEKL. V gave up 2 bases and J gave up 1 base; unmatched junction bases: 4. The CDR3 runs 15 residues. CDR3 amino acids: CASSQSGTANTEAFF. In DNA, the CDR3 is TGCGCCAGCAGCCAAAGTGGGACAGCGAACACTGAAGCTTTCTTT.